This T cell receptor (beta chain) was sequenced in a study of cytomegalovirus exposure and HLA in healthy donors. Overall study findings and caveats: A later analysis by the authors found several of the most significant clusters apparently linked to common viral pathogens.

J gave up 3 bases and V 6 bases, and 10 bases lay outside the gene matches. CDR1 MDHEN and CDR2 SYDVKM come from the germline V gene. This CDR3 has 15 residues. The primer mix had 60 Vbeta and 13 Jbeta primers. The repertoire was sequenced with immunoSEQ multiplex PCR; TCRdb's copy has only in-frame clones and lacks some. The table lists about 30,000 clones, around nine tenths of them singletons, with around 3% in the top ten. Healthy individuals who donated bone marrow served as the donors. The count of this clone is one. Antigen specificity is unknown. This receptor was identified in a boy between 10 and 17 years old in good health and CMV-seronegative. The sample taken for sequencing was PBMCs. This chain joins TRBV28 and TRBJ2-7, with 8 bases identical to TRBD1. CDR3 amino acids: CASSMSGQVSYEQYF. The CDR3 bases are TGTGCCAGCAGCATGTCGGGACAGGTTAGCTACGAGCAGTACTTC.